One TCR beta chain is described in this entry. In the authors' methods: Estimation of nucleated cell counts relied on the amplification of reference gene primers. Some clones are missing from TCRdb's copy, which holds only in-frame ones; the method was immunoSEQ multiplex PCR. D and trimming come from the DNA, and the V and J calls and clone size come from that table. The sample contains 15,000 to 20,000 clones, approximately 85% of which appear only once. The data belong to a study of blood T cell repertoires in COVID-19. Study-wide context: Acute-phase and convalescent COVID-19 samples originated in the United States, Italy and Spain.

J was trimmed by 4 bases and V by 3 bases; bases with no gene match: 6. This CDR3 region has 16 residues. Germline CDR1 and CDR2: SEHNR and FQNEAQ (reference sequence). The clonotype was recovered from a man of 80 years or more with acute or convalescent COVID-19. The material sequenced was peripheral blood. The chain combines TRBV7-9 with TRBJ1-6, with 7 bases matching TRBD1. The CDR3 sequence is CASSFSAGQYNSPLHF. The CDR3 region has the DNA TGTGCCAGCAGCTTTTCCGCGGGACAGTATAATTCACCCCTCCACTTT. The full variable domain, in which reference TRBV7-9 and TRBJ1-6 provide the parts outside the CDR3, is DTGVSQNPRHKITKRGQNVTFRCDPISEHNRLYWYRQTLGQGPEFLTYFQNEAQLEKSRLLSDRFSAERPKGSFSTLEIQRTEQGDSAMYLCASSFSAGQYNSPLHFGNGTRLTVT.